A selection of T cell receptor beta chains follows, all from one sample in a study of T cell responses to AZD1222 COVID-19 vaccine. Assay: immunoSEQ multiplex PCR; the TCRdb copy retains only in-frame clones and omits some. The sample consists of approximately 200,000 clones, 88% of them appearing once. The material sequenced was peripheral blood, taken on day 0 of AZD1222 vaccination. Receptor source: an adult in good health. Both conserved end residues are part of each CDR3. The D gene is left open where the match is weak. Clone sizes are given selectively: once, few, many, or a class where the clone is expanded.

D: TRBD1; J: TRBJ2-1; V: TRBV15; size: -; CDR3: CATSRATGANEQFF; DNA: TGTGCCACCAGCAGAGCGACAGGGGCAAATGAGCAGTTCTTC
D: -; J: TRBJ1-5; V: TRBV12-3/TRBV12-4; size: -; CDR3: CASSFGQGQPQHF; DNA: TGTGCCAGCAGTTTTGGTCAGGGTCAGCCCCAGCATTTT
D: TRBD2; J: TRBJ2-7; V: TRBV5-1; size: once; CDR3: CASSWTSNYEQYF; DNA: TGCGCCAGCAGCTGGACTAGTAACTACGAGCAGTACTTC
D: TRBD1; J: TRBJ1-3; V: TRBV7-2; size: once; CDR3: CASSATQGVLGNTIYF; DNA: TGTGCCAGCAGCGCCACCCAGGGGGTACTTGGAAACACCATATATTTT
D: -; J: TRBJ1-5; V: TRBV6-2/TRBV6-3; size: -; CDR3: CASSQRGYSNQPQHF; DNA: TGTGCCAGCAGCCAAAGAGGTTATAGCAATCAGCCCCAGCATTTT
D: -; J: TRBJ1-4; V: TRBV7-8; size: -; CDR3: CASSSGTFTTNEKLFF; DNA: TGTGCCAGCAGCTCGGGCACCTTTACAACTAATGAAAAACTGTTTTTT
D: -; J: TRBJ2-7; V: TRBV10-3; size: -; CDR3: CAISESWGNGRYEQYF; DNA: TGTGCCATCAGTGAGTCGTGGGGGAACGGTCGCTACGAGCAGTACTTC
D: -; J: TRBJ2-7; V: TRBV7-8; size: -; CDR3: CASSLALGSSSYEQYF; DNA: TGTGCCAGCAGCTTAGCCTTAGGTTCGAGCTCCTACGAGCAGTACTTC
D: TRBD2; J: TRBJ2-1; V: TRBV7-3; size: -; CDR3: CASSPSAGTRDEQFF; DNA: TGTGCCAGCAGCCCGAGTGCCGGGACTAGGGATGAGCAGTTCTTC
D: -; J: TRBJ2-7; V: TRBV3-1/TRBV3-2; size: -; CDR3: CASSQDGEVKKYF; DNA: TGTGCCAGCAGCCAAGATGGCGAAGTTAAGAAGTACTTC
D: -; J: TRBJ1-2; V: TRBV11-2; size: -; CDR3: CASGGWSQGLSYGYTF; DNA: TGTGCCAGCGGAGGATGGAGCCAGGGTTTGAGCTATGGCTACACCTTC
D: -; J: TRBJ2-7; V: TRBV2; size: -; CDR3: CASNARGEQYF; DNA: TGTGCCAGCAATGCCCGGGGGGAGCAGTACTTC
D: TRBD1; J: TRBJ2-2; V: TRBV24-1; size: -; CDR3: CATSDSHRGRTGELFF; DNA: TGTGCCACCAGTGATTCTCACAGGGGTCGGACCGGGGAGCTGTTTTTT
D: -; J: TRBJ1-1; V: TRBV3-1/TRBV3-2; size: -; CDR3: CASSQDKAARGTEAFF; DNA: TGTGCCAGCAGCCAAGATAAGGCAGCCCGGGGCACTGAAGCTTTCTTT
D: -; J: TRBJ1-1; V: TRBV14; size: -; CDR3: CASSQGVRTEAFF; DNA: TGTGCCAGCAGCCAAGGGGTTAGAACTGAAGCTTTCTTT
D: -; J: TRBJ2-1; V: TRBV21-1; size: few; CDR3: CASSKGERGNNEQFF; DNA: TGTGCCAGCAGCAAGGGGGAGCGGGGCAACAATGAGCAGTTCTTC
D: -; J: TRBJ1-4; V: TRBV5-8; size: -; CDR3: CASSLGGPHPEKLFF; DNA: TGTGCCAGCAGCTTGGGAGGGCCTCATCCTGAAAAACTGTTTTTT
D: TRBD2; J: TRBJ2-5; V: TRBV4-1; size: -; CDR3: CASSLGSTSGPQETQYF; DNA: TGCGCCAGCAGCCTGGGATCGACTAGCGGACCACAAGAGACCCAGTACTTC
D: -; J: TRBJ1-5; V: TRBV3-1/TRBV3-2; size: -; CDR3: CASSQGALNQPQHF; DNA: TGTGCCAGCAGCCAGGGGGCCCTCAATCAGCCCCAGCATTTT
D: -; J: TRBJ2-3; V: TRBV3-1/TRBV3-2; size: few; CDR3: CASSTPGTSTDTQYF; DNA: TGTGCCAGCAGCACCCCCGGGACTAGCACAGATACGCAGTATTTT
D: -; J: TRBJ2-5; V: TRBV5-1; size: -; CDR3: CASSLDGQIQETQYF; DNA: TGCGCCAGCAGCTTGGACGGACAGATCCAAGAGACCCAGTACTTC
D: -; J: TRBJ2-4; V: TRBV5-1; size: -; CDR3: CASSPPGTGDIQYF; DNA: TGCGCCAGCAGCCCACCGGGGACGGGGGACATTCAGTACTTC
D: -; J: TRBJ1-5; V: TRBV5-5; size: -; CDR3: CASSLVGGSNQPQHF; DNA: TGTGCCAGCAGCTTGGTAGGGGGAAGCAATCAGCCCCAGCATTTT
D: -; J: TRBJ2-5; V: TRBV6-5; size: -; CDR3: CASSYSLSQETQYF; DNA: TGTGCCAGCAGTTACTCGCTTAGCCAAGAGACCCAGTACTTC
D: -; J: TRBJ1-1; V: TRBV5-6; size: -; CDR3: CASSLGGARGTEAFF; DNA: TGTGCCAGCAGCTTGGGGGGGGCTAGAGGCACTGAAGCTTTCTTT
D: -; J: TRBJ2-5; V: TRBV14; size: once; CDR3: CASSHRRLVGVTETQYF; DNA: TGTGCCAGCAGCCACAGAAGGCTCGTGGGGGTGACAGAGACCCAGTACTTC
D: -; J: TRBJ2-3; V: TRBV10-1; size: -; CDR3: CASSPTDFTDTQYF; DNA: TGCGCCAGCAGTCCCACCGACTTTACGGATACGCAGTATTTT
D: -; J: TRBJ1-2; V: TRBV2; size: -; CDR3: CASSLDPWGQDNYGYTF; DNA: TGTGCCAGCAGTCTCGACCCATGGGGGCAGGATAACTATGGCTACACCTTC
D: TRBD1; J: TRBJ1-1; V: TRBV2; size: -; CDR3: CAKVDRDTEAFF; DNA: TGTGCCAAAGTAGACAGGGATACTGAAGCTTTCTTT
D: TRBD1; J: TRBJ1-3; V: TRBV4-1; size: -; CDR3: CASSQETGVTGNTIYF; DNA: TGCGCCAGCAGCCAAGAGACAGGGGTTACTGGAAACACCATATATTTT
D: -; J: TRBJ2-2; V: TRBV12-5; size: few; CDR3: CASGSRVLAGELFF; DNA: TGTGCTAGTGGTTCCAGGGTGCTCGCCGGGGAGCTGTTTTTT
D: TRBD2; J: TRBJ2-5; V: TRBV5-1; size: -; CDR3: CASSSRGVHGETQYF; DNA: TGCGCCAGCAGCTCCCGGGGGGTTCACGGGGAGACCCAGTACTTC
D: -; J: TRBJ2-1; V: TRBV3-1/TRBV3-2; size: -; CDR3: CASSHFGPDNEQFF; DNA: TGTGCCAGCAGCCACTTCGGACCTGACAATGAGCAGTTCTTC
D: -; J: TRBJ1-5; V: TRBV6-1; size: few; CDR3: CASSERKSNQPQHF; DNA: TGTGCCAGCAGTGAGCGTAAGAGCAATCAGCCCCAGCATTTT
D: -; J: TRBJ2-5; V: TRBV2; size: -; CDR3: CASSPHDETETQYF; DNA: TGTGCCAGCAGTCCACACGATGAAACAGAGACCCAGTACTTC
D: TRBD1; J: TRBJ1-1; V: TRBV30; size: -; CDR3: CAWSEAGGNTEAFF; DNA: TGTGCCTGGAGCGAAGCAGGGGGCAACACTGAAGCTTTCTTT
D: TRBD2; J: TRBJ2-7; V: TRBV25-1; size: -; CDR3: CASSESWRGDTYEQYF; DNA: TGTGCCAGCAGTGAATCATGGCGGGGGGATACCTACGAGCAGTACTTC
D: -; J: TRBJ1-6; V: TRBV5-5; size: -; CDR3: CASSPQGIVNSPLHF; DNA: TGTGCCAGCAGCCCGCAGGGGATCGTTAATTCACCCCTCCACTTT
D: -; J: TRBJ2-2; V: TRBV7-3; size: -; CDR3: CASSLGGNTGELFF; DNA: TGTGCCAGCAGCTTAGGTGGGAACACCGGGGAGCTGTTTTTT
D: -; J: TRBJ1-4; V: TRBV5-6; size: -; CDR3: CASSGGSIELFF; DNA: TGTGCCAGCAGCGGCGGTTCGATAGAACTGTTTTTT
D: -; J: TRBJ1-2; V: TRBV12-3/TRBV12-4; size: once; CDR3: CASSLAGPTSYTF; DNA: TGTGCCAGCAGTTTGGCAGGGCCGACGAGCTACACCTTC